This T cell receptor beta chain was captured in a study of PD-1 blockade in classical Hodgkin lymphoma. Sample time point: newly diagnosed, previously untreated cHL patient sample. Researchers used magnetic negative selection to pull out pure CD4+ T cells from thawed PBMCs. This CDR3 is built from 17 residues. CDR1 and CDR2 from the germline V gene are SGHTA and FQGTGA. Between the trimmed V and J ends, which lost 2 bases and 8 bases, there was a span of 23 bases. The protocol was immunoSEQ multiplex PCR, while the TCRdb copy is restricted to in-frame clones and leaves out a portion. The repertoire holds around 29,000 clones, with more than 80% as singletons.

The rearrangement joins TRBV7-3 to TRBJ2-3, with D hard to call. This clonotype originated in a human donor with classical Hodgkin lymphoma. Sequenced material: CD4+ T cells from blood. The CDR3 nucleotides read TGTGCCAGCAGCTTACTACCGGCGAGTGGTAGGGCAGGTACGCAGTATTTT. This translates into CASSLLPASGRAGTQYF.